The TCR beta chain under discussion was sequenced for a study of cytomegalovirus exposure and HLA in healthy donors. The CDR3 extends over 13 amino acids. Trimming cost V 6 bases and J 5 bases, with 17 bases left between them. Germline V gives CDR1 SQVTM, CDR2 ANQGSEA. Only a few counts were recorded for this clone. Its target is unknown. Study observations and caveats: It was reported that the classifier diagnosed cytomegalovirus status with high specificity and sensitivity in both the original and validation cohorts. Earlier analysis yielded a pattern in which most TCR beta V segments were productive about 90% or about 30% of the time.

The study ran its PCR with 60 Vbeta and 13 Jbeta primers. The table came from immunoSEQ multiplex PCR; TCRdb's copy has only in-frame clones and leaves some out. This sample has roughly 200,000 clones, with around 80% found just once. The clonotype originates from a woman aged 60 to 75 in good health and CMV-seropositive. V is TRBV29-1 and J is TRBJ2-7; weak D call: TRBD1 (7 bases). The sequencing input was PBMCs. In DNA, the CDR3 is TGCAGCGTCGGGGGTGGGACAGCGAACGAGCAGTACTTC. It codes for CSVGGGTANEQYF.